Listed below are T cell receptor beta chains from one sample, sequenced in a study of blood T cell repertoires in COVID-19. The repertoire was sequenced with immunoSEQ multiplex PCR; TCRdb's copy has only in-frame clones and lacks some. The sample holds roughly 190,000 clones, roughly 84% seen once. The source material was peripheral blood. The receptor set was obtained from a human donor in a cohort sampled during active COVID-19. The CDR3 runs from the conserved cysteine through the conserved F or W. Fields, in order: V gene, clone size, J gene, D gene, CDR3 DNA, CDR3 protein. A D gene is named only where the DNA matches it firmly. A clone size is listed for some rows: how often the clone was seen (once, few, many), or a class if it is expanded.

>TRBV18|.|TRBJ1-5|.
TGTGCCAGCTCAAACAGGGCGGGAGATCAGCCCCAGCATTTT
CASSNRAGDQPQHF
>TRBV6-6|once|TRBJ1-6|.
TGTGCCAGCACCCGCGGACAGAGCTATAATTCACCCCTCCACTTT
CASTRGQSYNSPLHF
>TRBV5-1|many|TRBJ2-3|.
TGCGCCAGCGGACACGGGGGAGATACGCAGTATTTT
CASGHGGDTQYF
>TRBV18|few|TRBJ1-1|.
TGTGCCAGCTCACGAAGCCAACACACTGAAGCTTTCTTT
CASSRSQHTEAFF
>TRBV27|once|TRBJ2-2|TRBD1
TGTGCCAGCACCCGACCAGGGGGCGCCAAGGCCGGGGAGCTGTTTTTT
CASTRPGGAKAGELFF
>TRBV18|.|TRBJ2-1|.
TGTGCCAGCTCACTGGGCGAGGGTTGGAATGAGCAGTTCTTC
CASSLGEGWNEQFF
>TRBV7-3|.|TRBJ2-1|TRBD1
TGTGCCAGCAGCCCAGACAGGGACAATGAGCAGTTCTTC
CASSPDRDNEQFF
>TRBV14|.|TRBJ1-2|TRBD1
TGTGCCAGCAGCCCTTGGACAGGGGGTGCGATGGGTTATGGCTACACCTTC
CASSPWTGGAMGYGYTF
>TRBV28|.|TRBJ1-1|TRBD1
TGTGCCAGCAGTTCCTACGGACAGGGGGACACTGAAGCTTTCTTT
CASSSYGQGDTEAFF
>TRBV5-1|.|TRBJ2-3|TRBD2
TGCGCCAGCAGCTTAAGCGGGAGGGTTGGAGATACGCAGTATTTT
CASSLSGRVGDTQYF
>TRBV19|.|TRBJ2-2|.
TGTGCCAGTAGTAGTTCTACAGCGGGCTTAACCGGGGAGCTGTTTTTT
CASSSSTAGLTGELFF
>TRBV6-6|once|TRBJ1-1|.
TGTGCCAGCACGGGGGGGGAGAACACTGAAGCTTTCTTT
CASTGGENTEAFF
>TRBV5-1|.|TRBJ1-3|TRBD1
TGCGCCAGCAGCTTGGGGGCCTCCGGGACAGCACTCTCTGGAAACACCATATATTTT
CASSLGASGTALSGNTIYF
>TRBV5-1|.|TRBJ1-2|.
TGCGCCAGCAGCTTGGTCCAGGGGATTAACTATGGCTACACCTTC
CASSLVQGINYGYTF
>TRBV5-1|.|TRBJ2-3|TRBD2
TGCGCCAGCAGCTTGGCCCTAGCGGGAAGCACAGATACGCAGTATTTT
CASSLALAGSTDTQYF
>TRBV7-8|.|TRBJ1-5|TRBD1
TGTGCCAGCAGCTTAACCGGGACAGGACTAAATCAGCCCCAGCATTTT
CASSLTGTGLNQPQHF
>TRBV5-1|.|TRBJ1-6|.
TGCGCCAGCAGCTTGGATCCTCGGGGTCAACCCCTCCACTTT
CASSLDPRGQPLHF
>TRBV30|.|TRBJ1-2|.
TGTGCCTGGAGTGTAAGTCTTGGCGGCTACACCTTC
CAWSVSLGGYTF
>TRBV11-2|few|TRBJ2-1|.
TGTGCCAGCAGCTTAGAACAGGCGGCCTACAATGAGCAGTTCTTC
CASSLEQAAYNEQFF
>TRBV27|.|TRBJ2-7|.
TGTGCCAGCAGGCGGACTTTAAGCACGTGGGAAGAACCCTACGAGCAGTACTTC
CASRRTLSTWEEPYEQYF
>TRBV11-3|.|TRBJ1-5|.
TGTGCCAGCAGCCCCAGGGACACTAGCAATCAGCCCCAGCATTTT
CASSPRDTSNQPQHF
>TRBV7-9|.|TRBJ2-1|TRBD1
TGTGCCAGCAGCTTAACTCGTGACAGGGGAGGCCGCCAGTTCTTC
CASSLTRDRGGRQFF
>TRBV7-9|.|TRBJ2-7|TRBD2
TGTGCCAGCAGCTTGAGGGAGGGCGAGCAGTACTTC
CASSLREGEQYF
>TRBV11-2|.|TRBJ2-2|.
TGTGCCTTACGAGGGAAGGGCACCGGGAAGCTGTTTTTT
CALRGKGTGKLFF
>TRBV28|.|TRBJ2-5|TRBD1
TGTGCCACAAACCTGGACAGGAGAATTTCGTACCAAGAGACCCAGTACTTC
CATNLDRRISYQETQYF
>TRBV6-5|.|TRBJ2-3|TRBD2
TGTGCCAGCAGTTATACAGCGGGGACTAGCACAGATACGCAGTATTTT
CASSYTAGTSTDTQYF
>TRBV19|many|TRBJ2-2|TRBD1
TGTGCGAGTATGGGTTGGGGACAGGGAGTAACCGGGGAGCTGTTTTTT
CASMGWGQGVTGELFF
>TRBV15|few|TRBJ1-5|.
TGTGCCACCAGCAGAGATGGGAGAGAAAGCAATCAGCCCCAGCATTTT
CATSRDGRESNQPQHF
>TRBV6-5|.|TRBJ2-3|.
TGTGCCAGCAGTCGGGCGGGGTACGCCGCAGATACGCAGTATTTT
CASSRAGYAADTQYF
>TRBV5-1|.|TRBJ1-1|TRBD1
TGCGCCAGCAGCCCGGGACAGAAGGGGACTGAAGCTTTCTTT
CASSPGQKGTEAFF
>TRBV29-1|.|TRBJ2-5|.
TGCAGCGTCGGACAACGAGAGACCCAGTACTTC
CSVGQRETQYF
>TRBV27|.|TRBJ1-4|.
TGTGCCAGCAGTTACGGACAGCGACTCAATCCGAACCCAGAAGGAACTAATGAAAAACTGTTTTTT
CASSYGQRLNPNPEGTNEKLFF
>TRBV6-1|once|TRBJ1-4|.
TGTGCCAGCAGTGAAATGGGACAATACCATGAAAAACTGTTTTTT
CASSEMGQYHEKLFF
>TRBV7-2|.|TRBJ1-1|.
TGTGCCAGCAGCCTTCCGGGGACAAACACTGAAGCTTTCTTT
CASSLPGTNTEAFF
>TRBV5-8|once|TRBJ1-1|.
TGTGCCAGCAGCTTGATCGCTGAAGCTTTCTTT
CASSLIAEAFF
>TRBV5-4|.|TRBJ2-1|TRBD1
TGTGCCAGCAGCAGACAGGGTAGCAATGAGCAGTTCTTC
CASSRQGSNEQFF
>TRBV2|few|TRBJ1-4|TRBD1
TGTGCCAGCAGTCCCACAGGGGAGAGACTGTTTTTT
CASSPTGERLFF
>TRBV28|once|TRBJ2-1|TRBD2
TGTGCCAGCAGCTGGGGGACTAGGGGAAACAATGAGCAGTTCTTC
CASSWGTRGNNEQFF
>TRBV5-8|.|TRBJ1-2|.
TGTGCCAGCAGGGGGGCGGCCCTCGGTCCTCATTTAAACTATGGCTACACCTTC
CASRGAALGPHLNYGYTF
>TRBV9|.|TRBJ2-1|TRBD2
TGTGCCAGCAGCGTAGCCGGCGGGAGGGTCAATGAGCAGTTCTTC
CASSVAGGRVNEQFF
>TRBV19|.|TRBJ2-3|TRBD2
TGTGCCAGTAGTTGGGCTAGCGGGCCCAACACAGATACGCAGTATTTT
CASSWASGPNTDTQYF
>TRBV15|.|TRBJ2-5|TRBD2
TGTGCCACCAGCAGAACATACCCGGGACTAGCGGGAACCTACCAAGAGACCCAGTACTTC
CATSRTYPGLAGTYQETQYF
>TRBV27|.|TRBJ1-6|.
TGTGCCAGCAGTTTCTGGGTCGGGGATTCACCCCTCCACTTT
CASSFWVGDSPLHF
>TRBV14|.|TRBJ1-2|.
TGTGCCAGCAGCCAAGATCTTTTCGGCGGAGGGGATGGCTACACCTTC
CASSQDLFGGGDGYTF
>TRBV5-1|.|TRBJ2-5|.
TGCGCCAGCAGCTTGGTTGGGGGAGGGGGAGAGACCCAGTACTTC
CASSLVGGGGETQYF
>TRBV5-1|.|TRBJ2-6|.
TGCGCCAGCAGCTTCCGCAGGGTTACCGGGGCCAACGTCCTGACTTTC
CASSFRRVTGANVLTF
>TRBV2|.|TRBJ2-1|TRBD2
TGTGCCAGCACGGTGCGGGAGGAAATTGAGCAGTTCTTC
CASTVREEIEQFF
>TRBV7-9|.|TRBJ1-1|.
TGTGCCAGCAGCTTAGAGTCAGGAGGAGCTTTCTTT
CASSLESGGAFF
>TRBV5-1|.|TRBJ2-7|TRBD1
TGCGCCAGCAGCTCAGGACAGGAAAACTACGAGCAGTACTTC
CASSSGQENYEQYF
>TRBV28|.|TRBJ1-5|.
TGTGCCAGCAGTTTGAGGCCGTACAATAGCAATCAGCCCCAGCATTTT
CASSLRPYNSNQPQHF
>TRBV20-1|.|TRBJ2-7|TRBD2
TGCAGTGCTAGTGGTGGGGGCCTAGCGGGTTACGAGCAGTACTTC
CSASGGGLAGYEQYF
>TRBV28|.|TRBJ1-2|TRBD1
TGTGCCAGCAGTCCTGGGGACAGGGGGCCCTATGGCTACACCTTC
CASSPGDRGPYGYTF
>TRBV7-9|.|TRBJ2-2|.
TGTGCCAGCAGGCCCGGCGGGTTCGGGGAGCTGTTTTTT
CASRPGGFGELFF
>TRBV9|few|TRBJ1-6|.
TGTGCCAGCAGCCCAGGGAATACAAATTCACCCCTCCACTTT
CASSPGNTNSPLHF
>TRBV2|.|TRBJ2-7|TRBD1
TGTGCCAGCAGTAGTCCGCTGCCGGACAGGGGTTTCGAGCAGTACTTC
CASSSPLPDRGFEQYF